This T cell receptor beta chain was identified during a study of tumor and adjacent non-tumor tissue in lung cancer. Study-wide context: Samples averaged around 4 million productive TCRbeta reads each.

The template was RNA from unsorted bulk tissue. TCRbeta libraries were built with three rounds of nested PCR, modified from ARM-PCR. TCRdb redid the calling of the multiplex PCR reads with MiXCR, one entry per CDR3 protein. The sample records about 140,000 distinct CDR3 sequences, around 66% being singletons. Germline V CDR1 and CDR2: DFQATT, SNEGSKA (reference sequence). The CDR3 is 14 amino acids. J gave up 9 bases and V 2 bases, and 10 bases lay outside the gene matches. The sequence came from a man between 60 and 75 years old with small cell lung cancer. This sequence joins TRBV20-1 and TRBJ2-1, with TRBD1 matching 7 bases. Sequencing used lung tumor tissue. This CDR3 is CSARRDSAGGEQFF. The CDR3 region has the DNA TGCAGTGCTAGACGCGACAGTGCAGGGGGTGAGCAGTTCTTC.